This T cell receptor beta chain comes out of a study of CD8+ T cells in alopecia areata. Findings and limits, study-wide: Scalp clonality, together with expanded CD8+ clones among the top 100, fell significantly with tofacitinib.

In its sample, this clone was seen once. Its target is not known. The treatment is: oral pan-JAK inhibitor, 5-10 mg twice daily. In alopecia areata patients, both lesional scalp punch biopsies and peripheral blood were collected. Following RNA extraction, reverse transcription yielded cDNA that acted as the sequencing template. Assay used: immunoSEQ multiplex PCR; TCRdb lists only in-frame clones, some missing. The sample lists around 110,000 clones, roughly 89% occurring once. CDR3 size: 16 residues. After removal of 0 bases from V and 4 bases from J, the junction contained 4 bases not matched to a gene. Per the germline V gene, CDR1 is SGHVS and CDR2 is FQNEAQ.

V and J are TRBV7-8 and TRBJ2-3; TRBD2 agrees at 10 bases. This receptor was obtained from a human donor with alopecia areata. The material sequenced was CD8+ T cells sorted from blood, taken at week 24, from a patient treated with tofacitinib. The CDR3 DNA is TGTGCCAGCAGCTTAGCGGCTAGCGGGGGCCCAGATACGCAGTATTTT. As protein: CASSLAASGGPDTQYF.